Below, 29 T cell receptor beta chains from the same sample are listed, as sequenced in a study of cytomegalovirus exposure and HLA in healthy donors. Researchers ran the PCR with 60 Vbeta and 13 Jbeta primers. Libraries were prepared by immunoSEQ multiplex PCR; TCRdb keeps only in-frame clonotypes and omits some of them. The sample gives 130,000 or so clones, around 66% of which show up once; less than 9% is in the top ten. Material for sequencing was PBMCs. The receptors come from a woman aged 40 to 49 in good health and CMV-seropositive.

This chain uses TRBV7-9 with TRBJ1-1; D is undetermined. The germline V gene has CDR1 SEHNR and CDR2 FQNEAQ (reference sequence). This CDR3 has 14 residues. The V end was cut by 1 base, the J end by 8 bases, with 14 bases between. CDR3 loop: CASSLGGEEAEAFF. The DNA for the CDR3 is TGTGCCAGCAGCTTAGGTGGTGAAGAGGCAGAAGCTTTCTTT.

The gene calls are TRBV7-3 and TRBJ2-5; possible D gene TRBD2, 5 bases. This CDR3 spans 14 amino acids. CDR1 and CDR2 (germline): SGHTA, FQGTGA. Trimming took 5 bases from V and 5 from J, leaving 15 bases between them. In nucleotides, the CDR3 is TGTGCCAGCAGCCTCGCCCCTAGCTGGGAGACCCAGTACTTC. Translation: CASSLAPSWETQYF.

The genes are TRBV6-5 and TRBJ1-2; 9 nucleotides agree with TRBD1. This CDR3 contains 13 residues. With V trimmed by 6 bases and J by 6 bases, 5 bases remained unmatched. Per germline, CDR1 MNHEY and CDR2 SVGAGI. DNA for the CDR3: TGTGCCAGCAGCAACAGGGGGCATGATGGCTACACCTTC. Translated, it gives CASSNRGHDGYTF.

The rearrangement uses TRBV2 and TRBJ1-1; TRBD1 might be the D (5 bases). CDR3 length: 14 residues. The V end was cut by 2 bases, the J end by 4 bases, with 11 bases between. Germline-derived CDR1 and CDR2 are SNHLY and FYNNEI. CDR3 sequence: CASSERGLVTEAFF. CDR3 DNA: TGTGCCAGCAGTGAACGGGGGTTAGTCACTGAAGCTTTCTTT.

This CDR3 is CASSPTAPGELFF. The CDR3 coding sequence is TGCGCCAGCAGTCCAACAGCCCCCGGGGAGCTGTTTTTT. This sequence joins TRBV5-1 and TRBJ2-2, with D unclear. The CDR3 runs to 13 residues. V was shortened by 5 bases and J by 6 bases, with 11 bases between the two germline ends. The germline V gene has CDR1 SGHRS and CDR2 YFSETQ.

The sample holds a few counts of this clone. The chain has TRBV7-6 and TRBJ1-5; D call uncertain. The germline V gene encodes CDR1 SGHVS and CDR2 FNYEAQ. V was pared by 1 base and J by 1 base, with 8 bases between. There are 15 residues in the CDR3. The CDR3 loop reads CASSLGSGSNQPQHF. DNA for the CDR3: TGTGCCAGCAGCTTAGGTTCGGGGAGCAATCAGCCCCAGCATTTT.

The chain recombines TRBV19 with TRBJ2-1; 7 bases agree with TRBD1. The V gene end was trimmed by 5 bases and the J gene end by 7 bases; junction bases not matched to a gene: 5. Germline CDR1 is LNHDA and CDR2 is SQIVND (reference sequence). CDR3 length equals 13 residues. CDR3 in amino acids: CASSPQGVNEQFF. The CDR3 DNA is TGTGCCAGTAGTCCGCAGGGGGTGAATGAGCAGTTCTTC.

V is TRBV5-1 and J is TRBJ2-5, with 8 bases identical to TRBD1. Per germline, CDR1 SGHRS and CDR2 YFSETQ. V was clipped by 2 bases and J by 2 bases; unmatched bases: 2. This CDR3 is built from 14 residues. The CDR3 nucleotides read TGCGCCAGCAGCTTTCAGGGGGCACAAGAGACCCAGTACTTC. It translates to CASSFQGAQETQYF. Filled out from reference TRBV5-1 and TRBJ2-5, the complete variable domain reads KAGVTQTPRYLIKTRGQQVTLSCSPISGHRSVSWYQQTPGQGLQFLFEYFSETQRNKGNFPGRFSGRQFSNSRSEMNVSTLELGDSALYLCASSFQGAQETQYFGPGTRLLVL.

The rearrangement links TRBV30 to TRBJ1-2; D not certain. V shed 3 bases and J shed 6 bases, with 11 bases lying between them. CDR3 length: 12 amino acids. In germline, CDR1 is GTSNPN, CDR2 SVGIG (reference sequence). The CDR3 region is CAWRVEGHGYTF. The CDR3, as DNA: TGTGCCTGGAGGGTGGAGGGCCATGGCTACACCTTC.

The chain carries TRBV18 and TRBJ1-2; 7 positions match TRBD1. V lost 3 bases and J lost 3; bases outside the gene matches: 4. The CDR3 is 14 residues long. The germline CDR1 and CDR2 sequences are KGHSH and LQKENI. CDR3 protein: CASSPTGLDYGYTF. The CDR3 DNA reads as TGTGCCAGCTCACCGACAGGGCTGGACTATGGCTACACCTTC.

Only a few counts were recorded for this clone. V usage is TRBV5-8 and J usage is TRBJ1-6; the D is unclear. CDR1 and CDR2 from the germline V gene are SGHTS and YDEGEE. The CDR3 is 16 residues long. The germline V and J ends were trimmed by 0 bases and 0 bases, with 7 bases remaining between them. CDR3 sequence: CASSLDSSSYNSPLHF. In DNA form, the CDR3 reads TGTGCCAGCAGCTTGGACAGCAGCTCCTATAATTCACCCCTCCACTTT.

The genes are TRBV19 and TRBJ2-5, with 9 bases matching TRBD2. J gave up 1 base and V 4 bases, and 10 bases lay outside the gene matches. The CDR3 extends over 17 amino acids. Germline V gene sequence: CDR1 LNHDA, CDR2 SQIVND (reference sequence). In DNA form, the CDR3 reads TGTGCCAGTAGTAGAGCGGGGGGAAGAGAGGGCCAAGAGACCCAGTACTTC. As protein: CASSRAGGREGQETQYF.

This chain uses TRBV6-6 with TRBJ2-7, with D perhaps TRBD1 (7 bases). Germline CDR1 reads MNHNY; CDR2 reads SVGAGI (reference sequence). The CDR3 has 14 residues. The V and J ends lost 6 bases and 0 bases respectively, with 12 bases between them. For the CDR3, the DNA is TGTGCCAGCAGCCCGGGGGACAGCTCCTACGAGCAGTACTTC. Translating gives CASSPGDSSYEQYF.

This clone has more than one count but fewer than ten. This chain links TRBV9 with TRBJ2-7, with a tentative D call TRBD2 (6 bases). Looked up from germline, CDR1 is SGDLS and CDR2 is YYNGEE. This CDR3 has 18 residues. The ends were cut back, 4 bases at V and 2 bases at J, with 25 bases in the middle. In DNA form, the CDR3 reads TGTGCCAGCAGCCCCATGGGTTCAGGGACTGGCTCAGCCTACGAGCAGTACTTC. Translating gives CASSPMGSGTGSAYEQYF.

The rearrangement joins TRBV18 to TRBJ2-3; maybe TRBD1 (6 bases). The CDR3 length is 16 residues. CDR1 and CDR2 (germline): KGHSH, LQKENI. Trimming removed 3 bases at V and 0 bases at J, with 13 bases between. CDR3 bases: TGTGCCAGCTCACCCGCCGGGACAACTAGCACAGATACGCAGTATTTT. This gives the protein CASSPAGTTSTDTQYF.

The chain combines TRBV19 with TRBJ1-2, with D maybe TRBD1 (5 bases). Germline CDR1 is LNHDA and CDR2 is SQIVND (reference sequence). V lost 5 bases, J lost 3 bases, and 13 bases lay in between. The CDR3 runs to 14 residues. The CDR3 is CASSPPGPYYGYTF. The CDR3 nucleotides read TGTGCCAGTAGTCCTCCAGGGCCCTACTATGGCTACACCTTC. Full variable domain (remainder filled in from reference TRBV19 and TRBJ1-2): DGGITQSPKYLFRKEGQNVTLSCEQNLNHDAMYWYRQDPGQGLRLIYYSQIVNDFQKGDIAEGYSVSREKKESFPLTVTSAQKNPTAFYLCASSPPGPYYGYTFGSGTRLTVV.

As DNA, the CDR3 is TGTGCCAGCAGCTTGCAAGCGCGTTGGGAAGAGACCCAGTACTTC. Protein sequence: CASSLQARWEETQYF. V is TRBV7-2 and J is TRBJ2-5; no clear D. The CDR3 covers 15 residues. Looked up from germline, CDR1 is SGHTA and CDR2 is FQGNSA. The V end was cut by 3 bases, the J end by 3 bases, with 14 bases between.

The CDR3 sequence is CASSLGGLAGALETQYF. CDR3 nucleotide sequence: TGTGCCAGCAGCTTAGGGGGCCTGGCGGGGGCCTTAGAGACCCAGTACTTC. The chain couples TRBV7-8 to TRBJ2-5; possibly TRBD2 for D (7 bases). CDR1 is SGHVS, CDR2 FQNEAQ, per germline. V lost 1 base and J lost 4, with 19 bases in between. The CDR3 covers 17 residues.

The chain uses TRBV4-1 and TRBJ1-2; 7 nucleotides agree with TRBD1. Germline V gene data show CDR1 as MGHRA and CDR2 as YSYEKL. V lost 3 bases to trimming and J lost 4 bases; unmatched junction nucleotides: 5. The CDR3 contains 14 residues. CDR3 in amino acids: CASSHEDRAYGYTF. The CDR3 coding sequence is TGCGCCAGCAGCCACGAAGACAGGGCCTATGGCTACACCTTC.

This chain links TRBV9 with TRBJ2-5, with 15 nucleotides matching TRBD2. Germline CDR1 is SGDLS and CDR2 is YYNGEE. This CDR3 is 16 amino acids long. Trimming removed 3 bases from V and 5 bases from J; junction bases left unmatched: 5. The CDR3 loop reads CASSGSGTSGGETQYF. The CDR3 DNA sequence: TGTGCCAGCAGCGGGTCGGGGACTAGCGGGGGGGAGACCCAGTACTTC.

The V call is TRBV2, the J call TRBJ2-5, with TRBD2 matching 8 bases. Germline V gene lookup returns CDR1 SNHLY and CDR2 FYNNEI. V dropped 2 bases and J dropped 4; count of bases not matched to a gene: 3. This CDR3 is 14 amino acids long. The CDR3 DNA reads TGTGCCAGCAGTGAATCCCTAGCGGGAGAGACCCAGTACTTC. This gives the protein CASSESLAGETQYF. Filled out from reference TRBV2 and TRBJ2-5, the complete variable domain reads EPEVTQTPSHQVTQMGQEVILRCVPISNHLYFYWYRQILGQKVEFLVSFYNNEISEKSEIFDDQFSVERPDGSNFTLKIRSTKLEDSAMYFCASSESLAGETQYFGPGTRLLVL.

V gene TRBV6-1 combines with J gene TRBJ1-4; 7 bases map to TRBD1. V lost 5 bases and J lost 13; bases outside the gene matches: 13. The CDR3 loop spans 14 amino acids. Germline V lookup: CDR1 MNHNS, CDR2 SASEGT. For the CDR3, the DNA is TGTGCCAGCAGTCCAACGGGACAGTGGCCGCTACTGTTTTTT. Translating gives CASSPTGQWPLLFF.

The chain uses TRBV19 and TRBJ1-1, with 8 nucleotides matching TRBD1. The CDR3 runs 14 residues. The junction had 9 bases not matched to a gene; V was cut back by 7 bases and J by 5 bases. Germline CDR1 and CDR2: LNHDA and SQIVND (reference sequence). The CDR3 loop is CASNSQGARTEAFF. DNA of the CDR3: TGTGCCAGTAACTCCCAGGGGGCGCGGACTGAAGCTTTCTTT.

The V call is TRBV14, the J call TRBJ2-2; D might be TRBD1 (6 bases). This CDR3 contains 14 residues. Trimming removed 3 bases at V and 1 base at J, with 6 bases between. CDR1 is SGHDN, CDR2 FVKESK, per germline. For the CDR3, the DNA is TGTGCCAGCAGCCACAGGGGGAACACCGGGGAGCTGTTTTTT. Encoded protein: CASSHRGNTGELFF.

This sequence joins TRBV28 and TRBJ1-2, with 9 bases identical to TRBD1. The CDR3 length is 12 residues. The germline CDR1 and CDR2 sequences are MDHEN and SYDVKM. The trim removed 5 bases at V and 7 bases at J, leaving 2 bases unmatched. The CDR3 sequence is CASSRQGGGYTF. DNA for the CDR3: TGTGCCAGCAGTCGACAGGGGGGTGGCTACACCTTC.

The chain carries TRBV14 and TRBJ2-7, with a weak D call TRBD2 (6 bases). Deletions cut 2 bases from V and 5 bases from J, with 22 bases between. CDR3 size: 17 residues. CDR1 SGHDN and CDR2 FVKESK come from the germline V gene. DNA of the CDR3: TGTGCCAGCAGCCAAAGGGGAAGCGGGCCCCACTACGACGAGCAGTACTTC. Amino acids: CASSQRGSGPHYDEQYF.

This chain joins TRBV29-1 and TRBJ1-2; D gene unclear. This CDR3 spans 12 amino acids. V lost 3 bases, J lost 8 bases, and 13 bases lay in between. Looked up from germline, CDR1 is SQVTM and CDR2 is ANQGSEA. The CDR3 sequence: CSVDYLRSGYTF. For the CDR3, the DNA is TGCAGCGTTGATTACCTACGATCCGGCTACACCTTC.

This chain joins TRBV2 and TRBJ1-1; 8 bases are a match to TRBD1. Germline CDR1 and CDR2: SNHLY and FYNNEI. This CDR3 has 14 residues. With V trimmed by 6 bases and J by 1 base, 4 bases remained unmatched. CDR3 coding DNA: TGTGCCAGCAGACCGGACAGGGCGAACACTGAAGCTTTCTTT. This encodes CASRPDRANTEAFF.

V gene TRBV5-1 combines with J gene TRBJ1-1, with a tentative D call TRBD1 (6 bases). V shed 4 bases and J shed 3 bases, with 19 bases lying between them. Germline V gene sequence: CDR1 SGHRS, CDR2 YFSETQ. The length of the CDR3 is 16 residues. For the CDR3, the DNA is TGCGCCAGCAGCATCCTCAGGGGAGATCAGGACACTGAAGCTTTCTTT. It translates to CASSILRGDQDTEAFF.